The present T cell receptor beta chain was sequenced within a study of vaccination and CD4 T cells after COVID-19. Study information: Participants, all vaccine recipients, received two doses of either BNT162b2 or mRNA-1273.

Treatment specified: approximately 9-day PBMC culture with coronavirus spike peptide pools or control peptides (ViraFEST assay). Sequencing of cultured CD4+ T cell DNA used the Oncomine TCR Beta short-read assay. MiXCR, applied by TCRdb to the PCR reads, yields one record per CDR3 protein. The sample holds around 11,000 distinct CDR3 sequences; roughly 72% are singletons and the top ten take 10%. CDR1 is SSHAT, CDR2 FNYEAQ, per germline (reference sequence). This CDR3 is built from 16 residues. Trimming removed 5 bases at V and 7 bases at J, with 23 bases between. This clonotype was observed a few times. Its antigen is undetermined.

The sequence was obtained from a human donor who had recovered from COVID-19. The sequencing sample was made of CD4+ T cells from blood, cultured in vitro. This rearrangement joins TRBV7-7 to TRBJ2-5; tentatively, D is TRBD2 (6 bases). CDR3 amino acids: CASSAGSSAGTGTQYF. CDR3 coding DNA: TGTGCCAGCAGCGCAGGGTCTAGCGCAGGAACAGGGACCCAGTACTTC.